Listed below are T cell receptor beta chains from one sample, sequenced in a study of blood T cell repertoires in COVID-19. Data came from immunoSEQ multiplex PCR; TCRdb stores just in-frame clones and leaves some out. The repertoire holds around 380,000 clones, with about 87% as singletons. Sequencing used PBMCs or T cells enriched from blood (not recorded which). The receptors stem from a man between 25 and 39 years old who had recovered from COVID-19. Each CDR3 is given with its conserved first and last residue. A D gene is named only where the DNA matches it firmly. Only some rows state a clone size, as once, few, many or a class for expanded clones.

d_gene | j_gene | v_gene | abundance | CDR3nt | CDR3aa
TRBD1 | TRBJ1-2 | TRBV3-1/TRBV3-2 | once | TGTGCCAGCAGCTACCGACAGGGGTTAGATGGCTACACCTTC | CASSYRQGLDGYTF
- | TRBJ1-2 | TRBV6-5 | - | TGTGCCTCCGGAAGACAGAACTATGGCTACACCTTC | CASGRQNYGYTF
- | TRBJ1-2 | TRBV10-3 | few | TGTGCCATCAGTGAAGGACAGAACTACTATGGCTACACCTTC | CAISEGQNYYGYTF
- | TRBJ2-3 | TRBV27 | once | TGTGCCAGCAGGCTGAGACTAGATCGGGGGGATACGCAGTATTTT | CASRLRLDRGDTQYF
- | TRBJ2-1 | TRBV10-3 | once | TGTGCCATCAGTGAGGGTAGCTGGTACAATGAGCAGTTCTTC | CAISEGSWYNEQFF
TRBD1 | TRBJ1-1 | TRBV7-3 | - | TGTGCCAGCAGCTTCGCAGGGGGCACTGAAGCTTTCTTT | CASSFAGGTEAFF
TRBD1 | TRBJ2-1 | TRBV29-1 | - | TGCAGCGTTGAAGATTTTGGGACAGGGTACAATGAGCAGTTCTTC | CSVEDFGTGYNEQFF
- | TRBJ2-6 | TRBV11-2 | - | TGTGCCAGCAGCCAGCAGGGCTCTGGGGCCAACGTCCTGACTTTC | CASSQQGSGANVLTF
- | TRBJ2-2 | TRBV5-4 | few | TGTGCCAGCAGCTCGGAGGGGAAGGCCGGGGAGCTGTTTTTT | CASSSEGKAGELFF
TRBD1 | TRBJ1-1 | TRBV6-2/TRBV6-3 | - | TGTGCCAGCAGTTCCCCGGGACAGGTCAACACTGAAGCTTTCTTT | CASSSPGQVNTEAFF
TRBD1 | TRBJ1-1 | TRBV5-1 | once | TGCGCCAGCAGCGTAGACTCGGGACAGGGCACTGAAGCTTTCTTT | CASSVDSGQGTEAFF
TRBD1 | TRBJ2-3 | TRBV6-5 | - | TGTGCCAGCATTACGATAGGGACAGGGATCGAGTATTTT | CASITIGTGIEYF
- | TRBJ2-5 | TRBV2 | - | TGTGCCAGCAGTCCCGACAATTATGGAGAGACCCAGTACTTC | CASSPDNYGETQYF
- | TRBJ1-5 | TRBV4-2 | - | TGTGCCAGCAGCCAAGAGCGGTACCATCAGCCCCAGCATTTT | CASSQERYHQPQHF
- | TRBJ2-2 | TRBV7-7 | - | TGTGCCAGCAGCAACCAGGACAGCACCGGGGAGCTGTTTTTT | CASSNQDSTGELFF
TRBD1 | TRBJ2-7 | TRBV7-2 | - | TGTGCCAGCAGCCCCGGGACAGTAGGCGAGCAGTACTTC | CASSPGTVGEQYF
- | TRBJ1-3 | TRBV30 | few | TGTGCCTGGAGTATAAAGGACTCTTGGTCTGGAAACACCATATATTTT | CAWSIKDSWSGNTIYF
- | TRBJ2-1 | TRBV19 | - | TGTGCCAGTAGTCCTCAGGAGGGGTTGAACTACAATGAGCAGTTCTTC | CASSPQEGLNYNEQFF
- | TRBJ2-7 | TRBV5-1 | - | TGCGCCAGCAGTTCCGCGGCAGACTACGAGCAGTACTTC | CASSSAADYEQYF
- | TRBJ1-6 | TRBV6-2/TRBV6-3 | - | TGTGCCAGCAGCCCCAGTAACAGGGCTAATTCACCCCTCCACTTT | CASSPSNRANSPLHF
TRBD2 | TRBJ2-3 | TRBV4-1 | - | TGCGCCAGCAGCCAGGGGTGGGGGGGTGCGAATACGCAGTATTTT | CASSQGWGGANTQYF
- | TRBJ1-1 | TRBV12-3/TRBV12-4 | - | TGTGCCAGCAGAAGCGGGTTTAACACTGAAGCTTTCTTT | CASRSGFNTEAFF
- | TRBJ1-4 | TRBV7-9 | - | TGTGCCAGCAGCTTACATCGGGGGGAAAAACTGTTTTTT | CASSLHRGEKLFF
- | TRBJ1-3 | TRBV2 | - | TGTGCCAGCGGAGGCCTCCTCTCTGGAAACACCATATATTTT | CASGGLLSGNTIYF
- | TRBJ2-1 | TRBV11-2 | - | TGTGCCAGCAGCTTCCTCCCGAGACTAAAATACAATGAGCAGTTCTTC | CASSFLPRLKYNEQFF
- | TRBJ1-5 | TRBV11-2 | - | TGTGCCAGCGGACCAGGATTCGCGGGTGGACAGCCCCAGCATTTT | CASGPGFAGGQPQHF
- | TRBJ2-5 | TRBV5-3 | - | TGTGCCAGAAGCCGCCAGGGGTACCAAGAGACCCAGTACTTC | CARSRQGYQETQYF
- | TRBJ2-7 | TRBV4-1 | once | TGCGCCAGCAGCCAAGTTCACAGCACTTACGAGCAGTACTTC | CASSQVHSTYEQYF
TRBD2 | TRBJ2-5 | TRBV30 | - | TGTGCCTGGACTAGCGGGAAAGAGACCCAGTACTTC | CAWTSGKETQYF